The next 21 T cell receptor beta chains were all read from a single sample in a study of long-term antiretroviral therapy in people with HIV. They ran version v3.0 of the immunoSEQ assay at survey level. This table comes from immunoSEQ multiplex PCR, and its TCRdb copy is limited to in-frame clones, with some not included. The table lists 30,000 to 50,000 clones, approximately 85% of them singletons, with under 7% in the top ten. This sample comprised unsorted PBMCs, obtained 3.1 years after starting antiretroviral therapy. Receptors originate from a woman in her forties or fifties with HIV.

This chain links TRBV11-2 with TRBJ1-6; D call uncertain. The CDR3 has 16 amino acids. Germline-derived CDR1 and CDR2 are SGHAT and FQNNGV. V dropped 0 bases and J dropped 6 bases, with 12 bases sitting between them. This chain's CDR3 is CASSLDIRGSNSPLHF. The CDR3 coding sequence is TGTGCCAGCAGCTTAGATATTCGGGGAAGTAATTCACCCCTCCACTTT.

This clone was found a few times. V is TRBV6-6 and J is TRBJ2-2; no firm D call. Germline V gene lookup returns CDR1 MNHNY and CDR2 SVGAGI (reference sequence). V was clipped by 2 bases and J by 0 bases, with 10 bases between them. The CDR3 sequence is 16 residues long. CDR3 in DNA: TGTGCCAGCAGTTACCCGGACGTCGCGAACACCGGGGAGCTGTTTTTT. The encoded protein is CASSYPDVANTGELFF.

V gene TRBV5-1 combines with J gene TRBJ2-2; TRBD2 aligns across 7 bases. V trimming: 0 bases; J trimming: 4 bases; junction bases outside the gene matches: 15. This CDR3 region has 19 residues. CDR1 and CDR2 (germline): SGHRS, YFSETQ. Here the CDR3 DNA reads TGCGCCAGCAGCTTGGGCCGTCCTCCGGGACTACCCTCCACCGGGGAGCTGTTTTTT. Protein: CASSLGRPPGLPSTGELFF.

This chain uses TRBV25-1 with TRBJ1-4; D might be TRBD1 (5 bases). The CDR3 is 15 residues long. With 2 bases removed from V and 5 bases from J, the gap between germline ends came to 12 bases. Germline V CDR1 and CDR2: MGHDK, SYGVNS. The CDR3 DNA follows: TGTGCCAGCAGTGAAGCAACAGGCCCGAATGAAAAACTGTTTTTT. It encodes CASSEATGPNEKLFF.

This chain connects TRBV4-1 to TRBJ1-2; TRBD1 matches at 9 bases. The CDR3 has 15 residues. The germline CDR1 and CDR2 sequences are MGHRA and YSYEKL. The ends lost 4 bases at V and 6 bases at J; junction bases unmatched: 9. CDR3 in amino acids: CASSPKTGTGNGYTF. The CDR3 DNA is TGCGCCAGCAGCCCTAAAACCGGGACAGGGAATGGCTACACCTTC.

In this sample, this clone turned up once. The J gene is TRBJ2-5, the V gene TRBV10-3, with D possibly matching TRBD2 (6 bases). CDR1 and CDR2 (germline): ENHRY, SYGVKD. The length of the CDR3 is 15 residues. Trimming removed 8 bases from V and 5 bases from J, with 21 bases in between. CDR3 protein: CAIPREARDPETQYF. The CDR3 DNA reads TGTGCCATCCCTCGTGAGGCGCGGGATCCGGAGACCCAGTACTTC.

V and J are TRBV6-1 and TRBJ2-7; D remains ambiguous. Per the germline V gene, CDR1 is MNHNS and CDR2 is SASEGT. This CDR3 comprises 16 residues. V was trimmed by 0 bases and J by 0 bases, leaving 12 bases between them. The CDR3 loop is CASSEALPAGSYEQYF. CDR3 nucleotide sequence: TGTGCCAGCAGTGAAGCGCTTCCGGCAGGCTCCTACGAGCAGTACTTC.

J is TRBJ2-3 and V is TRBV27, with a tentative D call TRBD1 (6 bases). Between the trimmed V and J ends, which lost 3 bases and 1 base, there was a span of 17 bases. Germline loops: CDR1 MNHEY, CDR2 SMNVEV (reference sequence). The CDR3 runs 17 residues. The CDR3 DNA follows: TGTGCCAGCAGTTTCTCCGTTGGGCCAGGGGGCACAGATACGCAGTATTTT. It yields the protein CASSFSVGPGGTDTQYF.

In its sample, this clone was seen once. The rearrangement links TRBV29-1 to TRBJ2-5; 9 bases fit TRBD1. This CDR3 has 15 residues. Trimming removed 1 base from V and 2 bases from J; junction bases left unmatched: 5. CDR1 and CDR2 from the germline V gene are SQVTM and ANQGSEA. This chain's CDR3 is CSVEGFGTGQETQYF. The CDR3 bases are TGCAGCGTTGAAGGTTTCGGGACAGGGCAAGAGACCCAGTACTTC.

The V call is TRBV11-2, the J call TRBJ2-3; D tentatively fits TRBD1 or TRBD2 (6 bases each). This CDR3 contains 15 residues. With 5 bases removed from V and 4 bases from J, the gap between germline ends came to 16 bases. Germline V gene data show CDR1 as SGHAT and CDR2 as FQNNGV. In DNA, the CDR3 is TGTGCCAGCAGCCGTCTCGGGGGCACGGCAGATACGCAGTATTTT. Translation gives CASSRLGGTADTQYF.

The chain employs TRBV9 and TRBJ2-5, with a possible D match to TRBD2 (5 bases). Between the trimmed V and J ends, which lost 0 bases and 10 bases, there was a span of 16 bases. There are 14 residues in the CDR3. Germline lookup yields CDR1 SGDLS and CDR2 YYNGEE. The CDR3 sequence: CASSVDSGDRGQYF. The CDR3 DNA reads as TGTGCCAGCAGCGTAGATTCTGGGGATCGGGGCCAGTACTTC.

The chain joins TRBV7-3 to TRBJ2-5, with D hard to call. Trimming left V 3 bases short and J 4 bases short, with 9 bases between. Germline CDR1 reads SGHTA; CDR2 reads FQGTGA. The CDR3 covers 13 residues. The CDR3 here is CASSFSTGETQYF. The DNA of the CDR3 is TGTGCCAGCAGCTTCTCAACGGGAGAGACCCAGTACTTC.

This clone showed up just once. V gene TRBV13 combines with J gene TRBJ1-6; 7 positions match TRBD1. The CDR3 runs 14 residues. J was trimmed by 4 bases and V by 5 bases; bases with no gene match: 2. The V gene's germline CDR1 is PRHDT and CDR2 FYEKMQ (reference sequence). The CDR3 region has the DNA TGTGCCAGCAGCCAGGGACAGTATAATTCACCCCTCCACTTT. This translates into CASSQGQYNSPLHF.

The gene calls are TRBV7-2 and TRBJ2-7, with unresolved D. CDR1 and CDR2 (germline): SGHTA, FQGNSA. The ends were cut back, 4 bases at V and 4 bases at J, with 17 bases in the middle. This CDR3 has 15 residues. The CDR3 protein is CASSSEGSGWYEQYF. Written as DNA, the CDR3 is TGTGCCAGCAGCTCCGAAGGAAGTGGGTGGTACGAGCAGTACTTC.

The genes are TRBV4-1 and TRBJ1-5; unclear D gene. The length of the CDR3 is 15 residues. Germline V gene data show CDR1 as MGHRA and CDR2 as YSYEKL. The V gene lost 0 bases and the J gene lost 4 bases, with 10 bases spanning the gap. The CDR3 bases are TGCGCCAGCAGCCAAGACGGAGACCGTAATCAGCCCCAGCATTTT. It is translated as CASSQDGDRNQPQHF.

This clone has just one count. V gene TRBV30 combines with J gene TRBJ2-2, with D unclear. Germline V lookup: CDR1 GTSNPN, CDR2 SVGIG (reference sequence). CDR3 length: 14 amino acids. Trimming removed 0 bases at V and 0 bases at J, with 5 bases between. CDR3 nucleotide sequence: TGTGCCTGGAGTGTTACTCCGAACACCGGGGAGCTGTTTTTT. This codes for CAWSVTPNTGELFF. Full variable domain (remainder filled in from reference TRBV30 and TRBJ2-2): SQTIHQWPATLVQPVGSPLSLECTVEGTSNPNLYWYRQAAGRGLQLLFYSVGIGQISSEVPQNLSASRPQDRQFILSSKKLLLSDSGFYLCAWSVTPNTGELFFGEGSRLTVL.

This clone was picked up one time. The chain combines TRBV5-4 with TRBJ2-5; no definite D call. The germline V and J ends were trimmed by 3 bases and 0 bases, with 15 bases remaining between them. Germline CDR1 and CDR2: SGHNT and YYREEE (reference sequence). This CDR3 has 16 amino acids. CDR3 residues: CASSSFSLSYQETQYF. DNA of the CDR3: TGTGCCAGCAGCTCGTTCAGCCTAAGTTACCAAGAGACCCAGTACTTC. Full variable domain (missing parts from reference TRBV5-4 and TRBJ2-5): ETGVTQSPTHLIKTRGQQVTLRCSSQSGHNTVSWYQQALGQGPQFIFQYYREEENGRGNFPPRFSGLQFPNYSSELNVNALELDDSALYLCASSSFSLSYQETQYFGPGTRLLVL.

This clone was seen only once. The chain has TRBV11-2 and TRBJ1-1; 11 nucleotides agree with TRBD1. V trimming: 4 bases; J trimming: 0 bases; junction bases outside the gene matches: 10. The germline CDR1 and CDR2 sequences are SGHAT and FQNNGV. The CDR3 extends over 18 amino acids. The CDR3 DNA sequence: TGTGCCAGCAGCTCTCGGACAGGGGGCACGGAGATGAACACTGAAGCTTTCTTT. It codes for CASSSRTGGTEMNTEAFF.

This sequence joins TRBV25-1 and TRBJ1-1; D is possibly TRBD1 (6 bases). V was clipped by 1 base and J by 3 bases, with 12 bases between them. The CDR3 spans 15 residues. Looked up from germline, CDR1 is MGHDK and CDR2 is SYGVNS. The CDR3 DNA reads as TGTGCCAGCAGTGAATCCCCAGGGGATGACACTGAAGCTTTCTTT. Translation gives CASSESPGDDTEAFF.

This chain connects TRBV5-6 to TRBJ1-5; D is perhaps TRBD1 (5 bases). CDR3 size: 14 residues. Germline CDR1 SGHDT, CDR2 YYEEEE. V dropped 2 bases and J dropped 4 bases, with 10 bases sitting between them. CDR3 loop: CASSFAGGNQPQHF. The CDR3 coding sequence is TGTGCCAGCAGCTTCGCGGGGGGAAATCAGCCCCAGCATTTT. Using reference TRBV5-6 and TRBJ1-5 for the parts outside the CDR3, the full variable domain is DAGVTQSPTHLIKTRGQQVTLRCSPKSGHDTVSWYQQALGQGPQFIFQYYEEEERQRGNFPDRFSGHQFPNYSSELNVNALLLGDSALYLCASSFAGGNQPQHFGDGTRLSIL.

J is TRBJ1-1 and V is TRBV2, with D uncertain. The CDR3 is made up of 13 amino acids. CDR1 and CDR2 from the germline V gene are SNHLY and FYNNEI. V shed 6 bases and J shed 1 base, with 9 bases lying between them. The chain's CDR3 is CASSSDKNTEAFF. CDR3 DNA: TGTGCCAGCAGCTCTGACAAGAACACTGAAGCTTTCTTT.